This is a list of T cell receptor beta chains from one sample in a study of shared clonotypes between healthy human individuals. Only in-frame clones appear in the TCRdb table, and some are missing; sequencing was by immunoSEQ multiplex PCR. Found here are around 340,000 clones, roughly 70% of them singletons; the top ten hold under 11%. The sequenced sample was memory CD4+ T cells sorted from blood. Every receptor here comes from a young man in good health. Each CDR3 is given with its conserved first and last residue. Fields, in order: V gene, D gene, CDR3 protein. A D gene is named only where the DNA matches it firmly.

TRBV16 - CASSQSLGGNQPQHF
TRBV15 TRBD1 CATRVRQGEGSGANVLTF
TRBV19 TRBD1 CASSIFRGGNQPQHF
TRBV25-1 - CASSGAGANVLTF
TRBV18 - CASSPEGPGTIQYF
TRBV27 TRBD1 CASSFFGVQGSTGELFF
TRBV5-1 TRBD2 CASSETSGDQETQYF
TRBV5-1 - CASSFQGGDTQYF
TRBV11-2 - CASSLTENTEAFF
TRBV28 - CASRTSGHRNTGELFF
TRBV10-1 - CASSESNVHQPQHF
TRBV27 - CASSPTVETQYF
TRBV11-1 TRBD2 CASSLDGSGRLGKDTQYF
TRBV7-6 - CASSPATGRETQYF
TRBV12-1 - CASSKTGGPGANVLTF
TRBV30 TRBD1 CAWRRTGSYEQYF
TRBV10-3 - CAISEGRDSYNEQFF
TRBV19 - CASRTGRALNEKLFF
TRBV30 - CAWSSAGTAKQYF
TRBV10-3 - CAISEWGALSSGNTIYF
TRBV14 - CASSREGPSYNEQFF
TRBV10-3 - CAISESTDLNYGYTF
TRBV7-6 TRBD2 CASSLGLLAGDNEQFF
TRBV28 - CASRELLGQLNTEAFF
TRBV5-1 - CASSPGVVSYNYGYTF
TRBV7-6 TRBD2 CASSLVVAGEAGELFF
TRBV7-8 TRBD1 CASSLRGGTGNQETQYF
TRBV5-1 TRBD1 CASRKQGARNTEAFF
TRBV7-9 TRBD1 CASSLGDRGLQETQYF
TRBV27 TRBD1 CASSFSRGSEKLFF
TRBV5-4 TRBD2 CASSLVVIAGGLTKNNEQFF
TRBV2 - CASSDWTANTGELFF
TRBV7-9 TRBD1 CASSFGTVQETQYF
TRBV10-1 TRBD1 CASKGQNPTDTQYF
TRBV9 TRBD2 CASSVAATSAGEQYF
TRBV5-1 - CASSLSLTGGGGAKNIQYF
TRBV6-6 - CASSPTSPEKLFF
TRBV28 - CASRPPAAKELFF
TRBV11-2 - CASSPDRPPPNEQFF
TRBV6-5 - CASSRTGHVGYTF
TRBV30 - CAWTVWGSPLHF
TRBV15 TRBD2 CATSRDLAGGPWDTQYF
TRBV18 TRBD2 CASSPYRTSGSIDEQFF